The sequence of this T cell receptor (beta chain) was determined in a study of T cells after yellow fever vaccination. The study's findings and limits: On re-exposure, the response was weaker but peaked faster, at day 5 versus 15. Reappearance after the booster was seen for most primary-vaccination clones, at 95% to 96% CD4 and less than 90% CD8.

In its sample, this clonotype was seen a few times. Its matching antigen is unknown. TCR cDNA was made by 5'RACE template switching, adding a universal primer site and UMIs. MiXCR, applied by TCRdb to the 5' RACE reads, yields one record per CDR3 protein. The sample lists around 610,000 distinct CDR3 sequences; about 13% were seen once. The sample here was PBMCs, taken on the day of the yellow fever booster vaccination. The TCR comes from a man aged 25-40 years who received the YFV17D yellow fever vaccine.

The CDR3 DNA reads TGTGCCAGCAGTCGACAGGGTGGTTCGGTTGAAGCTTTCTTT. Protein: CASSRQGGSVEAFF. This chain connects TRBV5-4 to TRBJ1-1, with 7 bases aligning to TRBD1. Losses at the gene ends were 5 bases for V and 7 bases for J; bases not matched to a gene: 11. This CDR3 contains 14 residues. The germline gives CDR1 SGHNT, CDR2 YYREEE (reference sequence).